This T cell receptor (beta chain) came from a study of metastatic and nonmetastatic thyroid tumors. About the research overall: Comparative analysis of repertoires was undertaken across blood and tumor or nodule tissue obtained from malignant and benign thyroid patients.

This clone was detected many times. Its antigen is still unknown. Other DNA sequences in this specimen translate into the identical CDR3. In the original analysis: For papillary thyroid cancer, a distant-metastasis classifier was constructed from CDR3 differences observed across clinicopathological groups. TCRdb reanalyzed the PCR reads with MiXCR. TCRdb, rather than the study authors, made the V and J calls. The repertoire consists of roughly 27,000 clones, with under 15% occurring once and the leading ten covering 4% to 6%. The study, taken as a whole, reports: Significantly higher TCR beta diversity was reportedly seen in malignant thyroid tumors than benign nodules, in blood and tumor.

The V gene's germline CDR1 is SGHTA and CDR2 FQGTGA. The CDR3 loop spans 16 amino acids. With 2 bases removed from V and 5 bases from J, the gap between germline ends came to 18 bases. All patients were untreated before thyroid surgery. This sequence was found in a female donor with papillary thyroid cancer or a benign thyroid nodule (not recorded which). Some clones in this sample may be carry-over from other donors' samples. Sequenced: blood. The chain uses TRBV7-3 and TRBJ2-5; the D is unclear. CDR3 sequence reads: CASSLGPSADVETQYF. CDR3 coding DNA: TGTGCCAGCAGCTTAGGTCCTTCCGCAGACGTGGAGACCCAGTACTTC.